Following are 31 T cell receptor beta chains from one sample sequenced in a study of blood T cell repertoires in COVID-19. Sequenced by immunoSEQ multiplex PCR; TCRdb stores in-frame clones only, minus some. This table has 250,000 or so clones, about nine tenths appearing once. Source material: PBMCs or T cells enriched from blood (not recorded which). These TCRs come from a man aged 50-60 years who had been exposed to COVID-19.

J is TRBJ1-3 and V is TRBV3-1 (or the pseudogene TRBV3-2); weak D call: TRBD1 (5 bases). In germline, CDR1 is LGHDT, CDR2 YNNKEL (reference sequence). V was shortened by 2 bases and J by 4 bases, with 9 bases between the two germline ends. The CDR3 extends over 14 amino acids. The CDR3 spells CASSQQGEGNTIYF. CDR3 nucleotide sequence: TGTGCCAGCAGCCAACAGGGTGAGGGAAACACCATATATTTT.

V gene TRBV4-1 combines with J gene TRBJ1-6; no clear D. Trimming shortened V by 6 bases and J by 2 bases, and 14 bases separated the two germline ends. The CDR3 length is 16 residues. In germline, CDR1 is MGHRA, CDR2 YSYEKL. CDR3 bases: TGCGCCAGCAGTCCAAGCCAGGTCCCCTATAATTCACCCCTCCACTTT. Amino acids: CASSPSQVPYNSPLHF.

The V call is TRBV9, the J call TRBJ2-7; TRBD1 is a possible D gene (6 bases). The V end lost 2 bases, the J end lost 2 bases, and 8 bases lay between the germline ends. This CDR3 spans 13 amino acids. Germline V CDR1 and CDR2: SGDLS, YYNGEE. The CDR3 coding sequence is TGTGCCAGCAGCGTTGGACAGACCTACGAGCAGTACTTC. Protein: CASSVGQTYEQYF.

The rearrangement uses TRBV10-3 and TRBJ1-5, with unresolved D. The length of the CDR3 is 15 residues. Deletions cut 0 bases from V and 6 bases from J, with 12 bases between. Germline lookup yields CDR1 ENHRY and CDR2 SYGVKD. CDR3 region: CAISESEGRFQPQHF. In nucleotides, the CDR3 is TGTGCCATCAGTGAGTCTGAAGGGAGATTTCAGCCCCAGCATTTT.

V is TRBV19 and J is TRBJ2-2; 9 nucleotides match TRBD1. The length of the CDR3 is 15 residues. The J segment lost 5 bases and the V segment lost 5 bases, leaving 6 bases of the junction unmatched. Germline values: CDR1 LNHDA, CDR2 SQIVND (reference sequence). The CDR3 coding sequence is TGTGCCAGTAGTCCGACAGGGGGAAATACCGGGGAGCTGTTTTTT. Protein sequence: CASSPTGGNTGELFF.

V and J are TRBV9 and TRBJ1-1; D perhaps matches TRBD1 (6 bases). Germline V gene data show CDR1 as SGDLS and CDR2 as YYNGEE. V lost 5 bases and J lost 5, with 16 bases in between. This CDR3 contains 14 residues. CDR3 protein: CASRNQGQRTEAFF. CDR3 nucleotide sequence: TGTGCCAGCAGAAACCAGGGGCAGCGGACTGAAGCTTTCTTT.

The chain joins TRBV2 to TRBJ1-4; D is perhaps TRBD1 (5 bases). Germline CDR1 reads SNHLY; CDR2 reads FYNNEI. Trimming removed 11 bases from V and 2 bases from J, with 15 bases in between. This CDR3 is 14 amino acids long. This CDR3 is CAGQGRRTNEKLFF. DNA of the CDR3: TGTGCCGGCCAGGGAAGGCGCACTAATGAAAAACTGTTTTTT.

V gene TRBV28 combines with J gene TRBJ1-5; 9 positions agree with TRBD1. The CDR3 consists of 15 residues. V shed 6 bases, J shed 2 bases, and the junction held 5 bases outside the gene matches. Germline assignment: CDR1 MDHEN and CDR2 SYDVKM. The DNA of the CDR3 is TGTGCCAGCAGCCTGGGACAGGGACGCAATCAGCCCCAGCATTTT. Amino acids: CASSLGQGRNQPQHF.

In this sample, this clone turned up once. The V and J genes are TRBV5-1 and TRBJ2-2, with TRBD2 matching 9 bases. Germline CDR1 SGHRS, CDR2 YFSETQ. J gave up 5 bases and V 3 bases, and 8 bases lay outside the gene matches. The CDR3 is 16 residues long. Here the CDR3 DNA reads TGCGCCAGCAGCTCTTGGCGGGAGGGCCCTACCGGGGAGCTGTTTTTT. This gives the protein CASSSWREGPTGELFF.

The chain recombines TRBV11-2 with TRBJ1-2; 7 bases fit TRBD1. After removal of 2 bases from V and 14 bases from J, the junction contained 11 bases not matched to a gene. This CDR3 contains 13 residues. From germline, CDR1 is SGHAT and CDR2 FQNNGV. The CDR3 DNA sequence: TGTGCCAGCAGCTTATCACAGGGGCTGGGGGGTACCTTC. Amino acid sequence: CASSLSQGLGGTF.

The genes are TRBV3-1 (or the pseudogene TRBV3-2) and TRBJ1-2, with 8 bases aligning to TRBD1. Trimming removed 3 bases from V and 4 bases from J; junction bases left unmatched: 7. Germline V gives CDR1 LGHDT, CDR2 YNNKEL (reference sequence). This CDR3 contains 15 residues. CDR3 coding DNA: TGTGCCAGCAGCCAGGGACAGGCGGACACCTATGGCTACACCTTC. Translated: CASSQGQADTYGYTF.

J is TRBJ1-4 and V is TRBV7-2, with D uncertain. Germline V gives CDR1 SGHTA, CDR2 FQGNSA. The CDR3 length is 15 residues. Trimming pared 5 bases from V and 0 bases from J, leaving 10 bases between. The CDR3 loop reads CASSPRRSTNEKLFF. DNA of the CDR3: TGTGCCAGCAGCCCCAGGAGGTCAACTAATGAAAAACTGTTTTTT.

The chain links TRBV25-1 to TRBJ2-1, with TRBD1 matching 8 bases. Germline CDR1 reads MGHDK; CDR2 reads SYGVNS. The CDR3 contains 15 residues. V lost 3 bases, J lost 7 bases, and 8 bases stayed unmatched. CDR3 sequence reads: CASSDPGRGQNEQFF. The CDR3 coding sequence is TGTGCCAGCAGTGACCCGGGCAGGGGGCAGAATGAGCAGTTCTTC.

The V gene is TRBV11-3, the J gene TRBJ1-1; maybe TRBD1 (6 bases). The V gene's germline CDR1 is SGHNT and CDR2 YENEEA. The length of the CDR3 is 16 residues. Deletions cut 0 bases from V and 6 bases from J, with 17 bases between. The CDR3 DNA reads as TGTGCCAGCAGCTTAGATGGATGGACAGTTCAAGCTGAAGCTTTCTTT. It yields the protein CASSLDGWTVQAEAFF.

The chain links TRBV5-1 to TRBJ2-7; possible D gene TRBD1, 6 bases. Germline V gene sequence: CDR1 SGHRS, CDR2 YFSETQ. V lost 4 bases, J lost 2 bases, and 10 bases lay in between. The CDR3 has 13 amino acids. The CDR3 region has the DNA TGCGCCAGCAGCGAGCCAGGGGCCTACGAGCAGTACTTC. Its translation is CASSEPGAYEQYF.

CDR3 in amino acids: CASSPDRDSGNTIYF. CDR3 nucleotides: TGTGCCAGCAGTCCCGACAGGGATTCTGGAAACACCATATATTTT. The chain is built from TRBV6-5 and TRBJ1-3, with TRBD1 identical over 7 bases. V gave up 5 bases and J gave up 1 base; unmatched junction bases: 5. This CDR3 has 15 amino acids. Germline V gene data show CDR1 as MNHEY and CDR2 as SVGAGI.

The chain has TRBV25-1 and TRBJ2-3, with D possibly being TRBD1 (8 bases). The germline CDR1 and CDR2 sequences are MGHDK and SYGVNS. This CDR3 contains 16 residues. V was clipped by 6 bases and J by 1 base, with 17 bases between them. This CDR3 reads CASRPGRTGRTDTQYF. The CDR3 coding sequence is TGTGCCAGCAGGCCCGGGAGGACAGGGCGCACAGATACGCAGTATTTT.

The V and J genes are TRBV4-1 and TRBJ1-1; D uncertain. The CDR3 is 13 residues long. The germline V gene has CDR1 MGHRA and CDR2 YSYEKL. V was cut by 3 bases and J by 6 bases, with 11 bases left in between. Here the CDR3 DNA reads TGCGCCAGCAGCCAGACGAGGGAGTCTGAAGCTTTCTTT. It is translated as CASSQTRESEAFF.

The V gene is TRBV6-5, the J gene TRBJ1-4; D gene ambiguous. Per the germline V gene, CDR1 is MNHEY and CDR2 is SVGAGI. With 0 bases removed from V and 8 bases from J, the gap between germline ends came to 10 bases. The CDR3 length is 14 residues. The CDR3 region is CASSYSMSREKLFF. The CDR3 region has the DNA TGTGCCAGCAGTTACTCGATGTCGCGCGAAAAACTGTTTTTT.

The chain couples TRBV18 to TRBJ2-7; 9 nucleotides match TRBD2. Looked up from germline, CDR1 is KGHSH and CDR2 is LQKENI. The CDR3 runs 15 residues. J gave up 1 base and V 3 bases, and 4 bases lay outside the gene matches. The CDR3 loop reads CASSPRAGGSYEQYV. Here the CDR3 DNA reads TGTGCCAGCTCACCCCGCGCGGGGGGGTCCTACGAGCAGTACGTC.

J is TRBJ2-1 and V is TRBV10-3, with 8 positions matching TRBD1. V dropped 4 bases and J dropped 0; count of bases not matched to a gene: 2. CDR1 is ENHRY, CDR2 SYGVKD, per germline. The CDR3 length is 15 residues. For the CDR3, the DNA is TGTGCCATCAGTGTAGGACAGGGCTCCTACAATGAGCAGTTCTTC. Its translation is CAISVGQGSYNEQFF.

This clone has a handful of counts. The CDR3 coding sequence is TGTGCCAGCAGGGGAGGGACCTCGAACACTGAAGCTTTCTTT. Translation gives CASRGGTSNTEAFF. The chain is built from TRBV28 and TRBJ1-1, with TRBD1 as a possible D gene (5 bases). The germline V gene encodes CDR1 MDHEN and CDR2 SYDVKM. V lost 6 bases, J lost 1 base, and 12 bases lay in between. The CDR3 extends over 14 amino acids.

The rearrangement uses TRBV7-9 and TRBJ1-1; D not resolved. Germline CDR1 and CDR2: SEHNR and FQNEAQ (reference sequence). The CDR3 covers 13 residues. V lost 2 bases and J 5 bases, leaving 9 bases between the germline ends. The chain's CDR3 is CASSLSFYTEAFF. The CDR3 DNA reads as TGTGCCAGCAGCTTATCGTTTTATACTGAAGCTTTCTTT.

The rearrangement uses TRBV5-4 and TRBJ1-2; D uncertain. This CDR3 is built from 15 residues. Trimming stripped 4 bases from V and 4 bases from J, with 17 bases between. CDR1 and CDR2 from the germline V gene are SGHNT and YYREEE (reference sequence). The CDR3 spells CASSPGPPRGYGYTF. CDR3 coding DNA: TGTGCCAGCAGCCCCGGGCCTCCACGGGGCTATGGCTACACCTTC. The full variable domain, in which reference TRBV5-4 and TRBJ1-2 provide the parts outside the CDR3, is ETGVTQSPTHLIKTRGQQVTLRCSSQSGHNTVSWYQQALGQGPQFIFQYYREEENGRGNFPPRFSGLQFPNYSSELNVNALELDDSALYLCASSPGPPRGYGYTFGSGTRLTVV.

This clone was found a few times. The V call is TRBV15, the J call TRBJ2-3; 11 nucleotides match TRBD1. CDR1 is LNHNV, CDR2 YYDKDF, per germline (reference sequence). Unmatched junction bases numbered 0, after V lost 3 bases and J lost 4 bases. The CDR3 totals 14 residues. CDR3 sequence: CATSRGQGADTQYF. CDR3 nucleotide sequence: TGTGCCACCAGCAGGGGACAGGGGGCAGATACGCAGTATTTT. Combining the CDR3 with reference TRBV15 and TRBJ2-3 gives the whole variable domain DAMVIQNPRYQVTQFGKPVTLSCSQTLNHNVMYWYQQKSSQAPKLLFHYYDKDFNNEADTPDNFQSRRPNTSFCFLDIRSPGLGDTAMYLCATSRGQGADTQYFGPGTRLTVL.

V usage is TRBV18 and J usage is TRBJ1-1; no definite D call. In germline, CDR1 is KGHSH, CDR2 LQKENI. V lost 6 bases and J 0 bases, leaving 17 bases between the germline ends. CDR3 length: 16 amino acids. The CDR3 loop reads CASSKAIGGVNTEAFF. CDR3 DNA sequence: TGTGCCAGCTCCAAGGCCATCGGCGGGGTGAACACTGAAGCTTTCTTT.

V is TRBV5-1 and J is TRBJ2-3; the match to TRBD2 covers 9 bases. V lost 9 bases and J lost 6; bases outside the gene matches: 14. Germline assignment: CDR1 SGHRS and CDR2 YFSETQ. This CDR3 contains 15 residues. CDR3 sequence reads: CATKGLASSPDTQYF. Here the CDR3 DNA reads TGCGCCACCAAGGGACTAGCAAGTTCGCCGGATACGCAGTATTTT.

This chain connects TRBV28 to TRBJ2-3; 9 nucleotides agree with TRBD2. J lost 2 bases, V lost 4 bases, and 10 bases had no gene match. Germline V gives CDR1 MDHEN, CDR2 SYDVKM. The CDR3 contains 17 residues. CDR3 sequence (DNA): TGTGCCAGCAGTTCCTTACATGCGGGGGGGATCACAGATACGCAGTATTTT. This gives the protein CASSSLHAGGITDTQYF.

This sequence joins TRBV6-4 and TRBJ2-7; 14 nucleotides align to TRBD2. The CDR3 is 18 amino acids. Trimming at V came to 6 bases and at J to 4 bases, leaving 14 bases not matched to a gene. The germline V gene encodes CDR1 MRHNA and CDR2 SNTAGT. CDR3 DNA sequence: TGTGCCAGCAGGGAGAGGACTAGCGGGAGGAGAGGAATTTACGAGCAGTACGTC. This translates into CASRERTSGRRGIYEQYV.

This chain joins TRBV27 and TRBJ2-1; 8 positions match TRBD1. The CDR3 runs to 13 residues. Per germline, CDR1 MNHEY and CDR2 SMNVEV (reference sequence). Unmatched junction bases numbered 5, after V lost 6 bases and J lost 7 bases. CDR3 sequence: CASRWTGTNEQFF. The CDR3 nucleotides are TGTGCCAGCAGATGGACAGGGACGAATGAGCAGTTCTTC.

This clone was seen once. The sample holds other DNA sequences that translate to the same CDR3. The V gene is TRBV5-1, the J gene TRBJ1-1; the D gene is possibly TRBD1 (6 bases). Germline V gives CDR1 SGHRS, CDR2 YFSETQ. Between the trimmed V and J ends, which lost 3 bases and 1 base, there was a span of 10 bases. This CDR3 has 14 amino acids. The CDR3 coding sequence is TGCGCCAGCAGCTCCCAGGGGCGGAACACTGAAGCTTTCTTT. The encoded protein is CASSSQGRNTEAFF.